The sequence of this T cell receptor (beta chain) was determined in a study of PD-1 blockade in classical Hodgkin lymphoma. The time point: cycle 4 day 1 (C4D1), after more than five weeks of nivolumab. Each of the patients experienced relapse following autologous stem cell transplantation, and their brentuximab vedotin exposure differed. Measured with immunoSEQ multiplex PCR; TCRdb has only the in-frame clones, and not every one. The repertoire holds around 45,000 clones, with roughly 78% as singletons. This CDR3 comprises 12 residues. V dropped 4 bases and J dropped 7 bases, with 7 bases sitting between them. The germline CDR1 and CDR2 sequences are LGHNA and YNFKEQ. This clone was found a few times.

The rearrangement joins TRBV4-2 to TRBJ2-2; unclear D gene. This TCR came from a human donor with classical Hodgkin lymphoma. Sequencing used peripheral blood mononuclear cells (PBMCs), obtained before the fourth cycle of nivolumab. DNA for the CDR3: TGTGCCAGCAGCCCTCGCGTCGGGGAGCTGTTTTTT. Protein: CASSPRVGELFF.